Below are 5 T cell receptor beta chains sequenced from a single sample in a study of cytotoxic CD8 clonotypes in ibrutinib-treated CLL. Assay used: immunoSEQ multiplex PCR; TCRdb lists only in-frame clones, some missing. The sample has 150,000 to 200,000 clones, roughly 90% seen once. Sequenced material: PBMCs, taken at disease progression, from a patient treated with ibrutinib. The receptors were sampled from a human donor with chronic lymphocytic leukemia.

About this clone itself: An end of the junction does not agree with germline; a read error may underlie this. This sequence joins TRBV6-1 and TRBJ2-1, with 10 positions matching TRBD1. Germline V gene data show CDR1 as MNHNS and CDR2 as SASEGT. The CDR3 is 13 residues long. DNA for the CDR3: TGTGCCAACAGTCGGACAGGGGGCAATGAGCAGTTCTTC. It translates to CANSRTGGNEQFF.

V usage is TRBV11-2 and J usage is TRBJ2-5; D possibly uses TRBD1 or TRBD2 (6 bases each). The CDR3 sequence is 14 residues long. Trimming left V 2 bases short and J 5 bases short, with 12 bases between. In germline, CDR1 is SGHAT, CDR2 FQNNGV. The CDR3 spells CASSLSSGGETQYF. The CDR3 DNA follows: TGTGCCAGCAGCTTATCTTCCGGGGGCGAGACCCAGTACTTC. The full variable domain, completed using reference TRBV11-2 and TRBJ2-5, is EAGVAQSPRYKIIEKRQSVAFWCNPISGHATLYWYQQILGQGPKLLIQFQNNGVVDDSQLPKDRFSAERLKGVDSTLKIQPAKLEDSAVYLCASSLSSGGETQYFGPGTRLLVL.

The chain uses TRBV5-1 and TRBJ2-7, with 11 bases identical to TRBD2. The CDR3 totals 14 residues. J was trimmed by 7 bases and V by 4 bases; bases with no gene match: 7. Per germline, CDR1 SGHRS and CDR2 YFSETQ. The CDR3 DNA is TGCGCCAGCAGCCTTAGCGGGAGGGCGGAGGAGCAGTACTTC. Translated: CASSLSGRAEEQYF.

The rearrangement uses TRBV6-6 and TRBJ2-2; 7 nucleotides align to TRBD2. J gave up 7 bases and V 7 bases, and 15 bases lay outside the gene matches. The CDR3 contains 16 residues. CDR1 MNHNY and CDR2 SVGAGI come from the germline V gene (reference sequence). The CDR3 nucleotides read TGTGCCAGCAACCCCCGGCGTAACGGGAGGATCGGGGAGCTGTTTTTT. Residues: CASNPRRNGRIGELFF.

V is TRBV27 and J is TRBJ2-7, with 11 bases lining up with TRBD2. V shed 5 bases and J 6 bases; nucleotides not matched to a gene: 6. The CDR3 totals 14 residues. The germline gives CDR1 MNHEY, CDR2 SMNVEV (reference sequence). This chain's CDR3 is CASSPTSGTGEQYF. The CDR3 region has the DNA TGTGCCAGCAGTCCGACTAGCGGGACCGGCGAGCAGTACTTC.